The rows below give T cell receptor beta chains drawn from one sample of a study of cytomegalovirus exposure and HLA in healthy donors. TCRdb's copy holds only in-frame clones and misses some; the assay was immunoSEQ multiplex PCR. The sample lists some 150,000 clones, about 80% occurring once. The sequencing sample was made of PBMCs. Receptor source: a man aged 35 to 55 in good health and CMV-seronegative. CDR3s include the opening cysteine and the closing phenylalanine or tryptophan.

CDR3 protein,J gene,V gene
CASSQAPTNYGYTF,TRBJ1-2,TRBV4-3
CSVGGGGQPQHF,TRBJ1-5,TRBV29-1
CASSRGVRETDNEQFF,TRBJ2-1,TRBV28
CASSPPPTGEEQYF,TRBJ2-7,TRBV18
CASSYKQGTEAFF,TRBJ1-1,TRBV18
CASSYSRDSTYEQYF,TRBJ2-7,TRBV6-5
CASSFYRGSAGNTIYF,TRBJ1-3,TRBV28
CASTGQGVLSGYTF,TRBJ1-2,TRBV28
CASSLGGLGRRLGETQYF,TRBJ2-5,TRBV28
CASSPGTQTNQPQHF,TRBJ1-5,TRBV5-8
CASLAGQETQYF,TRBJ2-5,TRBV2
CASSQFAGDGVSYNEQFF,TRBJ2-1,TRBV23-1
CASSGQVGYTF,TRBJ1-2,TRBV18
CSSRVPSRDTEAFF,TRBJ1-1,TRBV7-9
CASSSDRVGAHNEQFF,TRBJ2-1,TRBV6-6
CASSFPGDTEAFF,TRBJ1-1,TRBV7-9
CASSPAGASTDTQYF,TRBJ2-3,TRBV18
CAWAHPGGYGYTF,TRBJ1-2,TRBV30
CASSGVTGEDTQYF,TRBJ2-3,TRBV5-1
CSVRVLTAYEQYF,.,TRBV29-1
CASSPLAGGPGTQYF,TRBJ2-5,TRBV5-4
CASSPPNLGDGETQYF,TRBJ2-5,TRBV18
CASSPIGRDRRSEAFF,TRBJ1-1,TRBV7-9
CAVNSGTDNTEAFF,TRBJ1-1,TRBV19
CASSPDRAEQYF,TRBJ2-7,TRBV7-9
CASSKGQGAWNEQFF,TRBJ2-1,TRBV6-5
CASSFASPSYEQYF,TRBJ2-7,TRBV7-8
CASRRDEKYEQYF,TRBJ2-7,TRBV25-1
CASSLSAGNTIYF,TRBJ1-3,TRBV11-2
CASSYNRNSNQPQHF,TRBJ1-5,TRBV27
CASLGPLTGGYTF,TRBJ1-2,TRBV6-5
CATQDYPDTQYF,TRBJ2-3,TRBV25-1
CASSPFIGTSGTDEQFF,TRBJ2-1,TRBV18
CASSFAGGRAYEQYF,TRBJ2-7,TRBV5-1
CASSFTAGLAEAYEQYF,TRBJ2-7,TRBV13
CASSQDLVTETDTQYF,TRBJ2-3,TRBV4-1
CASNSLAGGYEQFF,TRBJ2-1,TRBV6-1
CASSQEGLAGRNEQFF,TRBJ2-1,TRBV4-2
CASSLTGSSYNEQFF,TRBJ2-1,TRBV28
CASSQRTSGIAGELFF,TRBJ2-2,TRBV7-2
CASGDRTYEQYF,TRBJ2-7,TRBV6-6
CASSLLGEGEAGELFF,TRBJ2-2,TRBV28
CASSPTRRGGNEQFF,TRBJ2-1,TRBV28
CASSLGGDREAFF,TRBJ1-1,TRBV5-1
CASSTRTGVGELFF,TRBJ2-2,TRBV9
CASGPAVQETQYF,TRBJ2-5,TRBV7-7
CASSLNGGETQYF,TRBJ2-5,TRBV7-9
CASSPLQGAGELFF,TRBJ2-2,TRBV10-2
CASSLDPLGEQFF,TRBJ2-1,TRBV11-3
CASIPSGTGGFGNTIYF,TRBJ1-3,TRBV28
CASSDSRTGAYGYTF,TRBJ1-2,TRBV6-4
CASSPRTVSHEQYF,TRBJ2-7,TRBV7-2
CASSLAPLFQETQYF,TRBJ2-5,TRBV7-9
CAIRGQSTDTQYF,TRBJ2-3,TRBV10-3
CASSQPMENRYNEQFF,TRBJ2-1,TRBV4-1
CASSQASGEQYF,TRBJ2-7,TRBV11-3
CASSPNGATQETQYF,TRBJ2-5,TRBV11-3
CASSAGLSTDTQYF,TRBJ2-3,TRBV6-1
CASSPAGTSYEQFF,TRBJ2-1,TRBV4-2